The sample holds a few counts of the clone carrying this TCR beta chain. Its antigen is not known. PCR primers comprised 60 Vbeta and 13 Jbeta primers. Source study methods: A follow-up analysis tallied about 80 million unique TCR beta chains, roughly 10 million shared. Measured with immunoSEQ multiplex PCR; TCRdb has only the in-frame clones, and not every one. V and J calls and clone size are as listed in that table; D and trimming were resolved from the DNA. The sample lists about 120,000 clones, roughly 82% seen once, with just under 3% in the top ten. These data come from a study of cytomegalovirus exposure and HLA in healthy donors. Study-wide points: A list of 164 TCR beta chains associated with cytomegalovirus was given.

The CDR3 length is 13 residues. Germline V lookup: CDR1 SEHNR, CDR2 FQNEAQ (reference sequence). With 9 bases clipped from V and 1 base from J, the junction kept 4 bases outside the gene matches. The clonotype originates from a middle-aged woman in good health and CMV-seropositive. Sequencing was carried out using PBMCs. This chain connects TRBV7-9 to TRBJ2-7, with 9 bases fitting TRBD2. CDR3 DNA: TGTGCCAGTCTGACTAGCGGATCCTACGAGCAGTACTTC. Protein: CASLTSGSYEQYF.